A single sample gave rise to the 28 T cell receptor beta chains below, sequenced in a study of T cell responses to AZD1222 COVID-19 vaccine. Repertoires were generated with immunoSEQ multiplex PCR, while TCRdb's copy carries only in-frame clones and drops some. The repertoire holds about 150,000 clones, with about 91% as singletons. The sequencing used peripheral blood, collected 28 days after the second AZD1222 dose. The receptors were gathered from an adult who received the AZD1222 COVID-19 vaccine.

J is TRBJ2-5 and V is TRBV7-2, with a possible D match to TRBD1 (5 bases). CDR3 length equals 13 residues. Trimming removed 2 bases from V and 3 bases from J, with 7 bases in between. The germline V gene has CDR1 SGHTA and CDR2 FQGNSA. Here the CDR3 reads CASSLQGKETQYF. In DNA form, the CDR3 reads TGTGCCAGCAGCTTACAGGGAAAAGAGACCCAGTACTTC. The variable domain in full, completed from reference TRBV7-2 and TRBJ2-5, reads GAGVSQSPSNKVTEKGKDVELRCDPISGHTALYWYRQSLGQGLEFLIYFQGNSAPDKSGLPSDRFSAERTGGSVSTLTIQRTQQEDSAVYLCASSLQGKETQYFGPGTRLLVL.

The chain carries TRBV11-3 and TRBJ2-1; 12 bases agree with TRBD2. The CDR3 is 17 amino acids. Trimming removed 5 bases from V and 10 bases from J; junction bases left unmatched: 15. Germline CDR1 reads SGHNT; CDR2 reads YENEEA. CDR3 nucleotide sequence: TGTGCCAGCAGCCCACCCTTAACTAGCGGGAGGATCCAGGAGCAGTTCTTC. This encodes CASSPPLTSGRIQEQFF.

The genes are TRBV5-4 and TRBJ1-2, with D unresolved. The CDR3 length is 11 residues. CDR1 is SGHNT, CDR2 YYREEE, per germline (reference sequence). V lost 2 bases and J lost 7, with 6 bases in between. CDR3 sequence (DNA): TGTGCCAGCAGCTTATATACTGGCTACACCTTC. As protein: CASSLYTGYTF.

The chain employs TRBV9 and TRBJ2-1, with 11 bases aligning to TRBD2. Germline assignment: CDR1 SGDLS and CDR2 YYNGEE. V shed 2 bases and J 6 bases; nucleotides not matched to a gene: 7. There are 16 residues in the CDR3. The CDR3 is CASSVMTSGTVNEQFF. CDR3 sequence (DNA): TGTGCCAGCAGCGTTATGACTAGCGGGACGGTCAATGAGCAGTTCTTC. The full variable domain, with the rest looked up from reference TRBV9 and TRBJ2-1, is DSGVTQTPKHLITATGQRVTLRCSPRSGDLSVYWYQQSLDQGLQFLIQYYNGEERAKGNILERFSAQQFPDLHSELNLSSLELGDSALYFCASSVMTSGTVNEQFFGPGTRLTVL.

The rearrangement joins TRBV7-3 to TRBJ2-1; 12 bases are a match to TRBD2. V lost 1 base to trimming and J lost 12 bases; unmatched junction nucleotides: 25. The CDR3 has 21 amino acids. CDR1 and CDR2 (germline): SGHTA, FQGTGA. DNA for the CDR3: TGTGCCAGCAGCTTAAGTGGGGGTAAGTTTCGACTAGCGGGAGTTCGGGCGGGGCAGTTCTTC. Translating gives CASSLSGGKFRLAGVRAGQFF.

The chain recombines TRBV7-7 with TRBJ1-1, with 11 bases that match TRBD1. The CDR3 is 15 residues long. Looked up from germline, CDR1 is SSHAT and CDR2 is FNYEAQ (reference sequence). V lost 5 bases to trimming and J lost 1 base; unmatched junction nucleotides: 3. The CDR3 nucleotides read TGTGCCAGCAGCCCGGGACAGGGGGGGAACACTGAAGCTTTCTTT. It specifies CASSPGQGGNTEAFF.

The CDR3 is CASSQDLVGGGYTF. The CDR3 DNA sequence: TGTGCCAGCAGCCAAGATCTCGTTGGGGGAGGCTACACCTTC. The V call is TRBV3-1 (or the pseudogene TRBV3-2), the J call TRBJ1-2, with D possibly being TRBD1 (5 bases). There are 14 residues in the CDR3. V lost 0 bases and J lost 8, with 13 bases in between. Germline loops: CDR1 LGHDT, CDR2 YNNKEL (reference sequence).

This clone came up a few times. J is TRBJ1-4 and V is TRBV18, with TRBD1 as a possible D gene (6 bases). The V gene lost 2 bases and the J gene lost 0 bases, with 10 bases spanning the gap. Per germline, CDR1 KGHSH and CDR2 LQKENI. The CDR3 extends over 16 amino acids. The CDR3 DNA reads TGTGCCAGCTCACCAAGTTCAGGGGCAACTAATGAAAAACTGTTTTTT. It is translated as CASSPSSGATNEKLFF.

The genes are TRBV3-1 (or the pseudogene TRBV3-2) and TRBJ2-1; tentative D call: TRBD2 (6 bases). The V gene's germline CDR1 is LGHDT and CDR2 YNNKEL (reference sequence). Trimming cost V 0 bases and J 4 bases, with 13 bases left between them. There are 16 residues in the CDR3. The CDR3 sequence is CASSQDKTSFYNEQFF. CDR3 sequence (DNA): TGTGCCAGCAGCCAAGATAAGACTAGTTTTTACAATGAGCAGTTCTTC.

This clone has only one observation. The V call is TRBV5-8, the J call TRBJ2-7; D not resolved. This CDR3 region has 14 residues. Germline V gene data show CDR1 as SGHTS and CDR2 as YDEGEE. Trimming removed 0 bases at V and 1 base at J, with 8 bases between. The CDR3 loop is CASSLDTHSYEQYF. CDR3 nucleotides: TGTGCCAGCAGCTTGGATACCCATTCCTACGAGCAGTACTTC.

The chain combines TRBV9 with TRBJ1-3, with 9 positions matching TRBD1. There are 16 residues in the CDR3. Trimming removed 3 bases from V and 6 bases from J; junction bases left unmatched: 10. Germline V gives CDR1 SGDLS, CDR2 YYNGEE. This CDR3 reads CASSEKGQGITNTIYF. Written as DNA, the CDR3 is TGTGCCAGCAGCGAGAAGGGACAGGGCATTACAAACACCATATATTTT.

This chain joins TRBV27 and TRBJ2-2; D not resolved. With 4 bases removed from V and 5 bases from J, the gap between germline ends came to 8 bases. Germline V lookup: CDR1 MNHEY, CDR2 SMNVEV (reference sequence). The length of the CDR3 is 13 residues. CDR3 sequence (DNA): TGTGCCAGCAGTTATTTGGGGACCGGGGAGCTGTTTTTT. Amino acid sequence: CASSYLGTGELFF.

This clone was counted a single time. The chain uses TRBV20-1 and TRBJ1-3; D is undetermined. CDR3 length: 12 amino acids. Germline loops: CDR1 DFQATT, CDR2 SNEGSKA (reference sequence). V lost 3 bases, J lost 2 bases, and 5 bases lay in between. The DNA for the CDR3 is TGCAGTGCTAGTAACCCTGGAAACACCATATATTTT. Translated: CSASNPGNTIYF.

This chain uses TRBV3-1 (or the pseudogene TRBV3-2) with TRBJ2-7; 11 bases are a match to TRBD2. CDR3 length equals 14 residues. Germline V gene lookup returns CDR1 LGHDT and CDR2 YNNKEL (reference sequence). V trimming: 4 bases; J trimming: 5 bases; junction bases outside the gene matches: 4. The chain's CDR3 is CASSLSGGADEQYF. The CDR3 DNA reads TGTGCCAGCAGCCTTAGCGGGGGGGCGGACGAGCAGTACTTC.

The rearrangement links TRBV7-2 to TRBJ2-2; D is perhaps TRBD1 or TRBD2 (5 bases each). CDR1 SGHTA and CDR2 FQGNSA come from the germline V gene. This CDR3 spans 16 amino acids. Trimming stripped 5 bases from V and 0 bases from J, with 13 bases between. CDR3 coding DNA: TGTGCCAGCAGCCAGGGACCACTCGCGAACACCGGGGAGCTGTTTTTT. Its translation: CASSQGPLANTGELFF.

The chain couples TRBV11-3 to TRBJ2-5, with 14 positions matching TRBD2. The CDR3 is made up of 16 amino acids. Trimming at V came to 5 bases and at J to 4 bases, leaving 6 bases not matched to a gene. Germline V CDR1 and CDR2: SGHNT, YENEEA. DNA of the CDR3: TGTGCCAGCAGCCCCGGGACTAGCGGGGGAGTAGAGACCCAGTACTTC. Residues: CASSPGTSGGVETQYF. Drawing the rest from reference TRBV11-3 and TRBJ2-5, the complete variable domain is EAGVVQSPRYKIIEKKQPVAFWCNPISGHNTLYWYLQNLGQGPELLIRYENEEAVDDSQLPKDRFSAERLKGVDSTLKIQPAELGDSAVYLCASSPGTSGGVETQYFGPGTRLLVL.

CDR3 coding DNA: TGTGCCTGGAGTGGGTTGGGACAGTTCCAAGAGACCCAGTACTTC. Its protein product is CAWSGLGQFQETQYF. J is TRBJ2-5 and V is TRBV30, with 7 bases matching TRBD1. The CDR3 consists of 15 residues. The J segment lost 1 base and the V segment lost 1 base, leaving 6 bases of the junction unmatched. Germline V gives CDR1 GTSNPN, CDR2 SVGIG (reference sequence). The whole variable domain, remainder taken from reference TRBV30 and TRBJ2-5, is SQTIHQWPATLVQPVGSPLSLECTVEGTSNPNLYWYRQAAGRGLQLLFYSVGIGQISSEVPQNLSASRPQDRQFILSSKKLLLSDSGFYLCAWSGLGQFQETQYFGPGTRLLVL.

The chain couples TRBV19 to TRBJ2-3, with 7 bases matching TRBD2. Germline V CDR1 and CDR2: LNHDA, SQIVND (reference sequence). The V and J ends lost 3 bases and 4 bases, in that order; junction bases with no gene match: 7. CDR3 length: 15 residues. CDR3 sequence reads: CASSIWGGSSDTQYF. The CDR3 DNA follows: TGTGCCAGTAGTATCTGGGGCGGGAGCTCAGATACGCAGTATTTT. The whole variable domain, remainder taken from reference TRBV19 and TRBJ2-3, is DGGITQSPKYLFRKEGQNVTLSCEQNLNHDAMYWYRQDPGQGLRLIYYSQIVNDFQKGDIAEGYSVSREKKESFPLTVTSAQKNPTAFYLCASSIWGGSSDTQYFGPGTRLTVL.

This clone was seen once. V and J are TRBV6-5 and TRBJ2-5; 11 bases match TRBD2. With V trimmed by 5 bases and J by 5 bases, 7 bases remained unmatched. This CDR3 spans 15 amino acids. The germline CDR1 and CDR2 sequences are MNHEY and SVGAGI. The CDR3 DNA reads TGTGCCAGCAGTCGACTAGCGGGGACCGGGGAGACCCAGTACTTC. It is translated as CASSRLAGTGETQYF.

The J gene is TRBJ1-1, the V gene TRBV19; maybe TRBD1 (6 bases). The CDR3 length is 15 residues. V lost 8 bases to trimming and J lost 4 bases, with 20 bases between them. Germline CDR1 reads LNHDA; CDR2 reads SQIVND (reference sequence). The CDR3 nucleotides read TGTGCCAGTCGAAAGGCCGGGGGGCCCGGCACTGAAGCTTTCTTT. The encoded protein is CASRKAGGPGTEAFF. Together with reference TRBV19 and TRBJ1-1, the CDR3 gives the full variable domain: DGGITQSPKYLFRKEGQNVTLSCEQNLNHDAMYWYRQDPGQGLRLIYYSQIVNDFQKGDIAEGYSVSREKKESFPLTVTSAQKNPTAFYLCASRKAGGPGTEAFFGQGTRLTVV.

Note on this clone: A junction end diverges from the germline sequence, so it may reflect a read error. V gene TRBV7-4 combines with J gene TRBJ1-6; D unclear. The CDR3 covers 10 residues. Germline V CDR1 and CDR2: SGHVT, SQSDAQ. CDR3 in amino acids: CASSFERADF. The CDR3 DNA reads as TGTGCCAGCAGCTTCGAGAGGGCCGACTTT.

The chain uses TRBV27 and TRBJ1-1, with D tentatively TRBD1 (5 bases). There are 15 residues in the CDR3. V lost 5 bases to trimming and J lost 1 base, with 14 bases between them. Germline V CDR1 and CDR2: MNHEY, SMNVEV (reference sequence). In DNA form, the CDR3 reads TGTGCCAGCAGTCCGTTCCCAGGGAAGAACACTGAAGCTTTCTTT. Translating it yields CASSPFPGKNTEAFF.

This rearrangement joins TRBV29-1 to TRBJ2-7; D remains ambiguous. In germline, CDR1 is SQVTM, CDR2 ANQGSEA. The CDR3 runs 13 residues. Trimming took 4 bases from V and 3 from J, leaving 13 bases between them. CDR3 in amino acids: CSVAPLLSYEQYF. The CDR3 nucleotides read TGCAGCGTTGCTCCCCTCCTAAGCTACGAGCAGTACTTC.

This rearrangement joins TRBV25-1 to TRBJ1-2, with D maybe TRBD1 (5 bases). The ends were cut back, 6 bases at V and 4 bases at J, with 15 bases in the middle. This CDR3 is built from 14 residues. From germline, CDR1 is MGHDK and CDR2 SYGVNS. CDR3 sequence: CASRPTPGSYGYTF. CDR3 bases: TGTGCCAGCAGACCAACTCCAGGGAGCTATGGCTACACCTTC.

This sequence joins TRBV6-5 and TRBJ1-5, with unresolved D. CDR1 is MNHEY, CDR2 SVGAGI, per germline. The CDR3 has 15 residues. V lost 7 bases, J lost 5 bases, and 18 bases lay in between. CDR3 sequence (DNA): TGTGCCAGCACCGTGGCCCCCAGCGCCCATCAGCCCCAGCATTTT. As protein: CASTVAPSAHQPQHF.

This chain joins TRBV12-5 and TRBJ2-2; TRBD2 is a possible D gene (5 bases). CDR1 is LGHNT and CDR2 is FRNRAP in the germline V gene. The CDR3 spans 16 residues. V was trimmed by 0 bases and J by 7 bases, leaving 15 bases between them. As DNA, the CDR3 is TGTGCTAGTGGTTTGGTAATAAGACCCCGGGACGGGGAGCTGTTTTTT. It translates to CASGLVIRPRDGELFF.

J is TRBJ1-2 and V is TRBV7-9; a weak D match, TRBD1 (5 bases). The CDR3 is 16 amino acids. Trimming took off 1 base at V and 4 bases at J, with 16 bases between the two ends. Looked up from germline, CDR1 is SEHNR and CDR2 is FQNEAQ (reference sequence). The CDR3 reads CASSLVRAGPSYGYTF. CDR3 in DNA: TGTGCCAGCAGCTTAGTTCGGGCAGGGCCCAGCTATGGCTACACCTTC. Supplemented by reference TRBV7-9 and TRBJ1-2, the full variable domain reads DTGVSQNPRHKITKRGQNVTFRCDPISEHNRLYWYRQTLGQGPEFLTYFQNEAQLEKSRLLSDRFSAERPKGSFSTLEIQRTEQGDSAMYLCASSLVRAGPSYGYTFGSGTRLTVV.

The V and J genes are TRBV3-1 (or the pseudogene TRBV3-2) and TRBJ2-7; D gene unclear. V lost 1 base and J 4 bases, leaving 8 bases between the germline ends. CDR1 and CDR2 (germline): LGHDT, YNNKEL (reference sequence). CDR3 length: 13 amino acids. The CDR3 bases are TGTGCCAGCAGCCAAGTCGCTAGGTACGAGCAGTACTTC. This gives the protein CASSQVARYEQYF.